This TCR beta chain comes out of a study of CD8 T cells in ankylosing spondylitis. V trimming: 7 bases; J trimming: 3 bases; junction bases outside the gene matches: 8. In germline, CDR1 is MNHNS, CDR2 SASEGT. The CDR3 has 14 amino acids. TCRdb analysed the 5' RACE reads with MiXCR anew, one entry per CDR3 protein. The profile shows roughly 230,000 distinct CDR3 sequences, 18% of them singletons. The sample was blood, either unsorted or a sorted T cell fraction (not recorded which). The chain joins TRBV6-1 to TRBJ1-1, with 7 bases aligning to TRBD1. The sequence came from a male donor with ankylosing spondylitis or in good health (not recorded which). The CDR3 is CASNKGAGDTEAFF. The CDR3 bases are TGTGCCAGCAATAAGGGGGCAGGTGACACTGAAGCTTTCTTT.